Each of the 5 T cell receptor beta chains below was sequenced from the same sample in a study of T cell repertoires in cytomegalovirus infection. MiXCR, applied by TCRdb to the reads, yields one record per CDR3 protein. The sample includes roughly 180,000 distinct CDR3 sequences, about a sixth of them seen just once. Sequencing was carried out using CD8+ T cells from PBMCs. All receptors derive from a human donor in good health (CMV status not recorded). Some clones in this sample may be carry-over from other donors' samples.

The chain uses TRBV2 and TRBJ2-1, with no clear D. CDR3 size: 11 residues. Looked up from germline, CDR1 is SNHLY and CDR2 is FYNNEI. Trimming pared 8 bases from V and 6 bases from J, leaving 8 bases between. The CDR3 is CASPRANEQFF. As DNA, the CDR3 is TGTGCCAGCCCAAGGGCCAATGAGCAGTTCTTC.

A few counts support this clonotype. This rearrangement joins TRBV27 to TRBJ2-7; 8 bases are a match to TRBD1. The CDR3 totals 14 residues. Per the germline V gene, CDR1 is MNHEY and CDR2 is SMNVEV (reference sequence). With V trimmed by 6 bases and J by 7 bases, 11 bases remained unmatched. The CDR3 region is CASRLGQESGEQYF. The CDR3, as DNA: TGTGCCAGCAGACTGGGACAGGAAAGTGGAGAGCAGTACTTC.

This clonotype was seen only a few times. V and J are TRBV28 and TRBJ2-7, with 7 positions matching TRBD1. CDR3 size: 14 residues. Germline CDR1 MDHEN, CDR2 SYDVKM. V was pared by 6 bases and J by 2 bases, with 7 bases of the junction left unmatched. CDR3: CASSSRGPPYEQYF. The CDR3 coding sequence is TGTGCCAGCAGCTCGAGGGGGCCCCCCTACGAGCAGTACTTC.

This clonotype has only a few counts. V gene TRBV29-1 combines with J gene TRBJ1-4, with D possibly matching TRBD1 (6 bases). The CDR3 is made up of 14 amino acids. Trimming removed 0 bases from V and 10 bases from J, with 15 bases in between. Germline V gene sequence: CDR1 SQVTM, CDR2 ANQGSEA. The CDR3 reads CSVEEDPGGGKLFF. The CDR3 nucleotides read TGCAGCGTTGAAGAAGACCCGGGGGGCGGAAAACTGTTTTTT.

This clonotype has just a few counts. The chain uses TRBV7-2 and TRBJ1-1; D gene unclear. Trimming took 5 bases from V and 1 from J, leaving 5 bases between them. Germline V gene sequence: CDR1 SGHTA, CDR2 FQGNSA. The CDR3 spans 12 residues. The CDR3 is CASSVENTEAFF. CDR3 in DNA: TGTGCCAGCAGCGTAGAGAACACTGAAGCTTTCTTT.